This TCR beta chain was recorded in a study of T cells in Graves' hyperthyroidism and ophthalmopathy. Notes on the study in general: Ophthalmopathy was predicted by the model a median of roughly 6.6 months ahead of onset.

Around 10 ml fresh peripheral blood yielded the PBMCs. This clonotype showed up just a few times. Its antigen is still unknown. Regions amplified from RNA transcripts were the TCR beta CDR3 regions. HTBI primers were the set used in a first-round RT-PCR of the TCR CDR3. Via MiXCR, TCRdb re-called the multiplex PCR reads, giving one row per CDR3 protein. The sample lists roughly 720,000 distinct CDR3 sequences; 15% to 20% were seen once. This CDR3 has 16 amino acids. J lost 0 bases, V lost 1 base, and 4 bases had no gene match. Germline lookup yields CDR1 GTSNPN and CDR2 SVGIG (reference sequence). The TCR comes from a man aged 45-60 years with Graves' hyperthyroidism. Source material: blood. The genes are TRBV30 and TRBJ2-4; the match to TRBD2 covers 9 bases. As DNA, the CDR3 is TGTGCCTGGAGTGGGACTAGCGCCCGAGCCAAAAACATTCAGTACTTC. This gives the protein CAWSGTSARAKNIQYF. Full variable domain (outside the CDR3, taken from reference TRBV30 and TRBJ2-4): SQTIHQWPATLVQPVGSPLSLECTVEGTSNPNLYWYRQAAGRGLQLLFYSVGIGQISSEVPQNLSASRPQDRQFILSSKKLLLSDSGFYLCAWSGTSARAKNIQYFGAGTRLSVL.